This TCR beta chain derives from a study of beta chain features in type 1 diabetes. Study outcomes and limitations: People with Type 1 diabetes carried modestly yet significantly shorter TCRB CDR3s in all four CD4+ subsets. The study found that naive, central memory and Treg TCRB repertoires appeared more similar in patients than in healthy donors.

Turning to this clone: Its specificity is unknown.

Reverse transcribing all isolated RNA meant expressed TCRB transcripts were sequenced. Deep immunoSEQ sequencing covered naive, central memory and regulatory T cell samples. The protocol was immunoSEQ multiplex PCR, while the TCRdb copy is restricted to in-frame clones and leaves out a portion. The sample holds 300,000 to 350,000 clones, over 7% seen once. In total, each donor contributed a single heparinised blood draw that averaged roughly 100 mL. CDR1 and CDR2 from the germline V gene are SGHTA and FQGNSA. This CDR3 has 12 amino acids. V was cut by 5 bases and J by 8 bases, with 12 bases left in between.

Material for sequencing was central memory CD4+ T cells from blood. The TCR comes from a man in his thirties or forties with type 1 diabetes. The chain joins TRBV7-2 to TRBJ1-2, with D unclear. CDR3: CASSLGMIGYTF. DNA of the CDR3: TGTGCCAGCAGCCTAGGAATGATCGGCTACACCTTC.